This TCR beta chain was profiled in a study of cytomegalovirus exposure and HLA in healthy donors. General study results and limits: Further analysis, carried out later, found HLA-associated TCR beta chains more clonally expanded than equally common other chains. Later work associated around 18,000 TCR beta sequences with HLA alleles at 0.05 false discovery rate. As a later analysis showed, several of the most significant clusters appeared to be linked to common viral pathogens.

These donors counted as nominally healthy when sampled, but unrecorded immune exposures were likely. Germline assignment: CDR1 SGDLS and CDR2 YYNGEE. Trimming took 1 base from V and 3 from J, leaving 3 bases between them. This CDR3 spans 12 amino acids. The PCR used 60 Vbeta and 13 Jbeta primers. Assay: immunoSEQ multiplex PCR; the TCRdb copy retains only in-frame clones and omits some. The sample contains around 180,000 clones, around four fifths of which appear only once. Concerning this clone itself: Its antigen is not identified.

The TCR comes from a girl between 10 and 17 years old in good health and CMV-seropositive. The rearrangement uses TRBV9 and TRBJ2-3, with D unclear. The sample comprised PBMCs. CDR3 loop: CASSVLTDTQYF. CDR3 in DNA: TGTGCCAGCAGCGTATTAACAGATACGCAGTATTTT. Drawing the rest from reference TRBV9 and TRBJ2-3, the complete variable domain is DSGVTQTPKHLITATGQRVTLRCSPRSGDLSVYWYQQSLDQGLQFLIQYYNGEERAKGNILERFSAQQFPDLHSELNLSSLELGDSALYFCASSVLTDTQYFGPGTRLTVL.